The sequence of this T cell receptor beta chain was determined in a study of T cells in Graves' hyperthyroidism and ophthalmopathy. Whole-study findings and limits: Through a model of 13 V-J features, ophthalmopathy was separated from stable hyperthyroidism. Peripheral blood also featured most of the thyroid clonotypes expanded above 0.001. In validation, the model predicted ophthalmopathy. These predictions came a median roughly 7.1 months before onset.

CDR3 length equals 14 residues. Germline V gene lookup returns CDR1 MNHEY and CDR2 SVGEGT. V lost 4 bases, J lost 7 bases, and 14 bases lay in between. For this clonotype: Its antigen is unidentified.

Patients were excluded for uncontrolled infection, other autoimmune disease, pregnancy or lactation. TCR beta CDR3 sequences were amplified from RNA transcripts. First-round RT-PCR targeting the TCR CDR3 was performed with the HTBI primer set. TCRdb ran MiXCR on the multiplex PCR reads and lists one entry per CDR3 protein. Of about 640,000 distinct CDR3 sequences listed, about a fifth are singletons. The chain combines TRBV6-2 or TRBV6-3 with TRBJ2-1; D not resolved. The clonotype comes from a man aged 25 to 45 with Graves' ophthalmopathy. What was sequenced was blood. The CDR3, as DNA: TGTGCCAGCAGTTCCGTTAAGGGTTGGAATGAGCAGTTCTTC. The encoded protein is CASSSVKGWNEQFF.